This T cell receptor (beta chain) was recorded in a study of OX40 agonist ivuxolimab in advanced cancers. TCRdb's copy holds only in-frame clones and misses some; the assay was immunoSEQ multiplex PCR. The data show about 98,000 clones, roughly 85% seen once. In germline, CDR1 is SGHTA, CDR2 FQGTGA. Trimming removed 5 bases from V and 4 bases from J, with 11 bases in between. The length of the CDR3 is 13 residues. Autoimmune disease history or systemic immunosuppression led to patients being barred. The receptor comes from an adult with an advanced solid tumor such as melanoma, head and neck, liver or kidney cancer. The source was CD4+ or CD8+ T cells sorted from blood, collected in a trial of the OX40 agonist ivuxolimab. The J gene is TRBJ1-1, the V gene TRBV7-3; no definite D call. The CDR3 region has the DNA TGTGCCAGCAGCCCCCGGAGCGGCACTGAAGCTTTCTTT. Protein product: CASSPRSGTEAFF.